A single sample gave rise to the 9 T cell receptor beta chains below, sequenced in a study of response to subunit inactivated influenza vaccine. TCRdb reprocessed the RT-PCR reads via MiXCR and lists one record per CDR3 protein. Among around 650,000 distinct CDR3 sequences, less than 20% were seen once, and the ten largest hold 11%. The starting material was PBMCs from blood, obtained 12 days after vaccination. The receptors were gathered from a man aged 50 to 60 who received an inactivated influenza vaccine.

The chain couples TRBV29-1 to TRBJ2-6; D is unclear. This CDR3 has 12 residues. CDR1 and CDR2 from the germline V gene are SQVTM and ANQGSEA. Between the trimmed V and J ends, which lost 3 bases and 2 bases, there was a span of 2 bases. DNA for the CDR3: TGCAGCGTTGATCCTGGGGCCAACGTCCTGACTTTC. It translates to CSVDPGANVLTF.

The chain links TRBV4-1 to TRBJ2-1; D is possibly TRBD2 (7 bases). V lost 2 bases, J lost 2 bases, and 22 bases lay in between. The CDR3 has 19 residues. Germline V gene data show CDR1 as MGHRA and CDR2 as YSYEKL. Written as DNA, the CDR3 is TGCGCCAGCAGCCAACTTATTGGGAAAAGGGGGGGCCCCTACAATGAGCAGTTCTTC. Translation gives CASSQLIGKRGGPYNEQFF.

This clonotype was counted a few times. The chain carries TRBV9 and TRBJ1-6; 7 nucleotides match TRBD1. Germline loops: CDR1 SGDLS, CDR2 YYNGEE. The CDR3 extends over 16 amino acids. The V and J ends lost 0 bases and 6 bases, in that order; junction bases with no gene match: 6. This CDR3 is CASSVALGQSNSPLHF. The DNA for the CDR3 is TGTGCCAGCAGCGTAGCTTTGGGACAGAGTAATTCACCCCTCCACTTT.

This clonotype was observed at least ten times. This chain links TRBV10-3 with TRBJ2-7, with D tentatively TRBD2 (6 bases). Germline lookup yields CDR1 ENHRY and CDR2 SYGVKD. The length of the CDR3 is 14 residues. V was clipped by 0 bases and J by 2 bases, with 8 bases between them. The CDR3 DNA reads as TGTGCCATCAGTGAGTCGTGGGGGGCCTACGAGCAGTACTTC. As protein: CAISESWGAYEQYF.

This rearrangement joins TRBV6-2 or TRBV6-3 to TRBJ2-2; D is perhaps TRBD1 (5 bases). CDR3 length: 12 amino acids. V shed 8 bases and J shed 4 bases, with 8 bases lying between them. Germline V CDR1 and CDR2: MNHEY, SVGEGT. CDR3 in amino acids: CASRQITGELFF. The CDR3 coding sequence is TGTGCCAGCCGACAGATCACCGGGGAGCTGTTTTTT.

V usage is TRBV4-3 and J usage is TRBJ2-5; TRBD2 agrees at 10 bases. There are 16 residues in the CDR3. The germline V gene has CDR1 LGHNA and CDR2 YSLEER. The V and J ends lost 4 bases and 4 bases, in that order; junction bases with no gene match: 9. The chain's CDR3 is CASSPRSGRVAETQYF. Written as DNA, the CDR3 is TGCGCCAGCAGCCCCCGGAGCGGGAGGGTTGCAGAGACCCAGTACTTC.

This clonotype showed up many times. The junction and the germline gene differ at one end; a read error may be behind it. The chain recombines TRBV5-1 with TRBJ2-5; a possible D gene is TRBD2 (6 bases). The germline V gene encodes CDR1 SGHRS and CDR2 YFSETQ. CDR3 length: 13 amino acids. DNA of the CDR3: TGTGCCAGCAGTTCCGGGACTGGAGAGACCCAGTACTTC. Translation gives CASSSGTGETQYF.

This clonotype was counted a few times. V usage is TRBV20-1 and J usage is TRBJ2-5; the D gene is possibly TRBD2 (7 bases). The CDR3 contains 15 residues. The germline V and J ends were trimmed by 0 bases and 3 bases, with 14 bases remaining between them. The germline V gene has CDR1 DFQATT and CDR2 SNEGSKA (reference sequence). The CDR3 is CSARDPRGAEETQYF. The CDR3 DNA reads TGCAGTGCTAGAGATCCCCGGGGGGCAGAAGAGACCCAGTACTTC.

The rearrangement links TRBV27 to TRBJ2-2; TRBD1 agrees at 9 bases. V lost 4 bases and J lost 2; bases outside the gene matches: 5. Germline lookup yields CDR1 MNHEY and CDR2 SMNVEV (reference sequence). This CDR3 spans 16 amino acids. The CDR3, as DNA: TGTGCCAGCAGTTCCCGGACAGGGGCCAACACCGGGGAGCTGTTTTTT. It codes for CASSSRTGANTGELFF.